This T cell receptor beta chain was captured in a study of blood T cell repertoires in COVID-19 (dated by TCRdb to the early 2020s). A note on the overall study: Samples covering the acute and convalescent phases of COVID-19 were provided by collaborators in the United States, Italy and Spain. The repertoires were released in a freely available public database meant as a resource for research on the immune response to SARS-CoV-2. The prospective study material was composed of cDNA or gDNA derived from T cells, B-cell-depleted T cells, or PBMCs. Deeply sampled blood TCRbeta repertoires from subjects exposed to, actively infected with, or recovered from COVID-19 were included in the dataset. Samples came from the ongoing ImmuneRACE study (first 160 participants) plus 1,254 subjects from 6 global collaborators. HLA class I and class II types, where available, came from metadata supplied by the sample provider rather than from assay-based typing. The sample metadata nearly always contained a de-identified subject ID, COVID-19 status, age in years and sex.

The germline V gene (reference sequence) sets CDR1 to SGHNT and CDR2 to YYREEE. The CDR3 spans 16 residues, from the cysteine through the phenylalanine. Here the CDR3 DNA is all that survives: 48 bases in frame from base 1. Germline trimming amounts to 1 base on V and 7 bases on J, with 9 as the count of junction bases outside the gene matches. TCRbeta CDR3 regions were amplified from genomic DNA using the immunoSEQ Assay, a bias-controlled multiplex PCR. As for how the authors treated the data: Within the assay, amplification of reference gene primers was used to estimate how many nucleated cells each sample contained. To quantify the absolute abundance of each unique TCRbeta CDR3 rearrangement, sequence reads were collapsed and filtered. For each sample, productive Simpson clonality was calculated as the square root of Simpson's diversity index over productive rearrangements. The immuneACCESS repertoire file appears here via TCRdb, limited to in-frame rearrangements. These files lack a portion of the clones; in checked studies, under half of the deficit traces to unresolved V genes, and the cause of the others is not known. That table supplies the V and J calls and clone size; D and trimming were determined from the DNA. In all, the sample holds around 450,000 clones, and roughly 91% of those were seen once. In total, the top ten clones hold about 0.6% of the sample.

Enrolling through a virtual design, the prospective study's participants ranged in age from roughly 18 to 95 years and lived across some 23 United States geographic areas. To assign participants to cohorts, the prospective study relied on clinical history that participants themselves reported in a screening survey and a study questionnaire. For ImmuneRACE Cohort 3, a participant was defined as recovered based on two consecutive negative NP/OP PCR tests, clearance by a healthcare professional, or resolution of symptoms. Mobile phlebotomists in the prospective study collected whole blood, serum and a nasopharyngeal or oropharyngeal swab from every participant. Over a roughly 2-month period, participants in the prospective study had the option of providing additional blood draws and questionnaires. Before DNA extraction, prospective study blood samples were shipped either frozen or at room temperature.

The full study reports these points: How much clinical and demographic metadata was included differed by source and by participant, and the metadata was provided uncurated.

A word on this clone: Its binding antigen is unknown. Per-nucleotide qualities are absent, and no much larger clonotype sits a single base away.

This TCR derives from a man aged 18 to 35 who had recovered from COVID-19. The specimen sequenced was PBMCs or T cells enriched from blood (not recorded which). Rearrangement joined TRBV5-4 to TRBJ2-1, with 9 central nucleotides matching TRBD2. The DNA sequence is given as TGTGCCAGCAGCTTGAAAGGCGGGAGGGCTGGAAATGAGCAGTTCTTC. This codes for CASSLKGGRAGNEQFF.